The entry below gives a single TCR beta chain sequence along with its context. Its target is unknown. The sample belongs to a study of vaccination and CD4 T cells after COVID-19. Across the whole study: Recovered-phase convalescent patients showed SARS-CoV-2 positivity by nasal swab PCR; nine were mild, one severe. Cultures that served as controls received a CEFX pool, an HIV-1 Nef pool, or no peptide. Drawing of post-COVID samples took place a median around 110 days after diagnosis (range 35 to 161).

Germline CDR1 LGHNA, CDR2 YSLEER. Between the trimmed V and J ends, which lost 0 bases and 2 bases, there was a span of 8 bases. This CDR3 is built from 15 residues. The study sequenced cultured CD4+ T cell DNA using the Oncomine TCR Beta short-read assay. TCRdb called the PCR reads again in MiXCR, with one record for every CDR3 protein. The sample shows approximately 19,000 distinct CDR3 sequences, 43% of them seen only once. Treatment: roughly 10-day PBMC culture with coronavirus spike peptide pools or control peptides (ViraFEST assay). The positive PCR dates, which preceded the US Alpha, Beta and Delta variants, fell between March and December 2020.

This TCR was sampled from a human donor who had recovered from COVID-19. V gene TRBV4-3 combines with J gene TRBJ1-5; D unresolved. The sequencing input was CD4+ T cells from blood, cultured in vitro. CDR3 sequence reads: CASSQDLKGNQPQHF. The CDR3 DNA sequence: TGCGCCAGCAGCCAAGATCTGAAAGGCAATCAGCCCCAGCATTTT.